This T cell receptor (beta chain) appears in the sequencing data of a study of molecular identifiers for immune sequencing clone quantification. CD8+CD4-CCR7+CD45RA+ cells were sorted as naive CD8 T cells. Previously described methods and listed TCR primers were used for bulk TCR libraries. TCRdb used MiXCR to reprocess the PCR reads, holding one entry per CDR3 protein. The table lists under 600,000 distinct CDR3 sequences, around 21% of them singletons, with about 0.78% in the top ten. General study findings and limits: Highly expanded clone sizes could be underestimated by identical TCR molecules that share a barcode. Clones above 20 RNA copies contained over 97% of effector molecules but under 1% of naive ones.

The table lists this clonotype with a few counts. Its target is not known. Germline values: CDR1 MGHRA, CDR2 YSYEKL. V lost 1 base, J lost 7 bases, and 12 bases lay in between. The CDR3 is 14 residues long. The chain joins TRBV4-1 to TRBJ2-3; D is uncertain. The receptor's source is a human donor in good health. Some libraries in this study had Jurkat cell RNA spiked in. Sequencing input: naive CD8+ T cells from blood, with Jurkat cell RNA spiked in. As for subset: FACS-sorted CD8+CD4-CCR7+CD45RA+ naive T cells. The CDR3 sequence: CASSQGAGSNTQYF. DNA for the CDR3: TGCGCCAGCAGCCAAGGGGCTGGCTCAAATACGCAGTATTTT.